The rows below give T cell receptor beta chains drawn from one sample of a study of beta chain features in type 1 diabetes. Generated by immunoSEQ multiplex PCR, the TCRdb table keeps only in-frame clones and is missing some. This sample carries about 330,000 clones, roughly 11% of them seen once, and the ten largest clones take about 0.015%. Sequencing input: naive CD4+ T cells from blood. The receptors were gathered from a woman aged 30 to 39 in good health. Both conserved end residues are part of each CDR3. D genes are given only for firm matches. Clone size is not always given. Where it is, it says once, few, many or a class for expanded clones.

V	size	J	length	D	CDR3	DNA
TRBV2	few	TRBJ2-2	16	.	CASSVGGTANTGELFF	TGTGCCAGCAGTGTGGGGGGAACCGCGAACACCGGGGAGCTGTTTTTT
TRBV5-1	.	TRBJ1-4	14	TRBD1	CASSQQGSDEKLFF	TGCGCCAGCAGTCAACAGGGGTCGGATGAAAAACTGTTTTTT
TRBV29-1	.	TRBJ2-1	13	.	CSVGGGVYNEQFF	TGCAGCGTTGGGGGGGGCGTGTACAATGAGCAGTTCTTC
TRBV9	few	TRBJ2-6	13	.	CASSVAGANVLTF	TGTGCCAGCAGCGTGGCAGGGGCCAACGTCCTGACTTTC
TRBV25-1	few	TRBJ2-7	16	.	CAVTPPSGGLFNEQYF	TGTGCCGTCACCCCCCCGTCTGGGGGCTTATTCAACGAGCAGTACTTC
TRBV5-1	.	TRBJ2-2	15	TRBD1	CASSLGTGNTGELFF	TGCGCCAGCAGCTTGGGGACAGGGAACACCGGGGAGCTGTTTTTT
TRBV9	.	TRBJ2-5	17	TRBD2	CASSVGRLAGEKETQYF	TGTGCCAGCAGCGTAGGTCGGCTAGCGGGAGAGAAAGAGACCCAGTACTTC
TRBV7-9	few	TRBJ1-4	15	TRBD1	CASSSGQGGREKLFF	TGTGCCAGCAGCTCTGGACAGGGCGGAAGGGAAAAACTGTTTTTT
TRBV23-1	few	TRBJ1-5	15	.	CASRPNSYRWQPQHF	TGCGCCAGCAGGCCCAACTCCTACCGGTGGCAGCCCCAGCATTTT
TRBV15	.	TRBJ2-3	12	.	CATSLGENTQYF	TGTGCCACCAGCCTGGGAGAGAATACGCAGTATTTT
TRBV5-4	.	TRBJ2-5	15	TRBD1	CASRSGQGKRETQYF	TGTGCCAGCAGATCAGGACAGGGGAAGAGGGAGACCCAGTACTTC
TRBV7-2	.	TRBJ2-1	14	.	CASSLGWSYNEQFF	TGTGCCAGCAGCTTAGGGTGGAGTTACAATGAGCAGTTCTTC
TRBV29-1	few	TRBJ2-4	15	TRBD1	CSVGRGQPAGLTQYF	TGCAGCGTTGGAAGGGGACAGCCTGCGGGCTTGACTCAGTACTTC
TRBV18	.	TRBJ1-3	14	.	CASSPSSSGNTIYF	TGTGCCAGCTCACCGTCCTCCTCTGGAAACACCATATATTTT
TRBV6-5	few	TRBJ2-1	15	TRBD2	CASSYGPAGDPEQFF	TGTGCCAGCAGTTACGGTCCAGCGGGAGACCCTGAGCAGTTCTTC
TRBV6-5	.	TRBJ2-7	14	TRBD2	CATTGLAEGYEQYF	TGTGCCACGACGGGACTAGCGGAGGGCTACGAGCAGTACTTC
TRBV7-2	.	TRBJ2-2	16	TRBD2	CASSLAGGSNTGELFF	TGTGCCAGCAGCTTGGCGGGAGGATCGAACACCGGGGAGCTGTTTTTT
TRBV7-9	few	TRBJ2-5	11	.	CASSFGETQYF	TGTGCCAGCAGCTTTGGCGAGACCCAGTACTTC
TRBV11-3	.	TRBJ2-3	14	.	CASSLGGLTDTQYF	TGTGCCAGCAGCTTAGGCGGGTTGACAGATACGCAGTATTTT
TRBV7-2	few	TRBJ2-1	14	.	CASSQMTRLNEQFF	TGTGCCAGCAGCCAGATGACTAGGCTAAATGAGCAGTTCTTC
TRBV5-1	few	TRBJ2-7	15	.	CASSLVAGSTYEQYF	TGCGCCAGCAGCTTGGTGGCGGGGAGTACCTACGAGCAGTACTTC
TRBV7-3	few	TRBJ2-3	16	TRBD2	CASSLLAGEGTDTQYF	TGTGCCAGCAGCTTACTGGCGGGAGAGGGCACAGATACGCAGTATTTT
TRBV7-9	few	TRBJ2-7	14	.	CASSPAGFSYEQYF	TGTGCCAGCAGCCCCGCGGGCTTCTCCTACGAGCAGTACTTC
TRBV6-5	few	TRBJ1-1	15	TRBD1	CASSSGQGGGTEAFF	TGTGCCAGCAGTTCCGGACAGGGAGGAGGGACTGAAGCTTTCTTT
TRBV5-1	few	TRBJ1-2	13	TRBD1	CASSPGQNYGYTF	TGCGCCAGCAGCCCGGGACAGAACTATGGCTACACCTTC
TRBV2	.	TRBJ2-2	13	.	CASSTGPPGELFF	TGTGCCAGCAGTACAGGGCCCCCGGGGGAGCTGTTTTTT
TRBV29-1	.	TRBJ1-2	14	.	CSVEAWTDNYGYTF	TGCAGCGTTGAAGCCTGGACAGATAACTATGGCTACACCTTC
TRBV6-6	.	TRBJ1-4	14	TRBD1	CASSPDRGNEKLFF	TGTGCCAGCAGTCCGGACAGGGGGAATGAAAAACTGTTTTTT
TRBV28	.	TRBJ2-1	13	.	CASQSGPNNEQFF	TGTGCCAGTCAGAGCGGGCCCAACAATGAGCAGTTCTTC
TRBV29-1	few	TRBJ2-1	14	TRBD2	CSVWTGLVGNEQFF	TGCAGCGTGTGGACGGGACTAGTGGGCAATGAGCAGTTCTTC
TRBV11-3	.	TRBJ1-1	14	.	CASSPRPEATEAFF	TGTGCCAGCAGCCCTCGGCCCGAGGCCACTGAAGCTTTCTTT
TRBV30	.	TRBJ2-3	16	TRBD2	CAWTPGLAGVTDTQYF	TGTGCCTGGACTCCGGGACTAGCGGGAGTCACAGATACGCAGTATTTT
TRBV9	.	TRBJ2-7	14	TRBD1	CASSVEGQGGEQYF	TGTGCCAGCAGCGTAGAGGGACAGGGGGGCGAGCAGTACTTC
TRBV25-1	.	TRBJ2-7	16	TRBD1	CASSVGQPSLSYEQYF	TGTGCCAGCAGTGTGGGACAGCCATCACTCTCCTACGAGCAGTACTTC
TRBV7-2	.	TRBJ1-2	14	.	CASKGQGLDYGYTF	TGTGCCAGCAAGGGTCAGGGGTTGGACTATGGCTACACCTTC
TRBV28	.	TRBJ2-7	16	TRBD2	CASVPSGSSATYEQYF	TGTGCCAGCGTTCCTAGCGGGAGTTCGGCAACCTACGAGCAGTACTTC
TRBV28	.	TRBJ2-1	15	TRBD2	CASINSGGGWNEQFF	TGTGCCAGCATCAATAGCGGGGGAGGCTGGAATGAGCAGTTCTTC
TRBV15	.	TRBJ2-5	15	.	CATSRDQTSQETQYF	TGTGCCACCAGCAGAGATCAGACTAGCCAAGAGACCCAGTACTTC
TRBV6-5	.	TRBJ2-7	16	TRBD2	CASSYSGGRREVEQYF	TGTGCCAGCAGTTACTCGGGGGGGAGGCGGGAGGTCGAGCAGTACTTC
TRBV5-4	few	TRBJ2-1	15	TRBD1	CASSLDRGSYNEQFF	TGTGCCAGCAGCTTGGACAGGGGTTCCTACAATGAGCAGTTCTTC
TRBV28	.	TRBJ2-7	13	.	CASNTGNSYEQYF	TGTGCCAGCAATACAGGGAACTCCTACGAGCAGTACTTC
TRBV18	few	TRBJ1-1	13	.	CASSPSGQLGAFF	TGTGCCAGCTCACCATCCGGACAGTTAGGAGCTTTCTTT
TRBV7-9	few	TRBJ2-3	17	.	CASSLALRVPSPDTQYF	TGTGCCAGCAGCTTAGCCCTCAGGGTCCCAAGCCCAGATACGCAGTATTTT
TRBV30	.	TRBJ1-1	12	.	CAWGLLNTEAFF	TGTGCCTGGGGACTCCTCAACACTGAAGCTTTCTTT
TRBV2	few	TRBJ2-1	11	.	CASRWITMQFF	TGTGCCAGCAGATGGATAACTATGCAGTTCTTC
TRBV18	few	TRBJ2-1	16	TRBD2	CASSPTSGSTGNEQFF	TGTGCCAGCTCACCAACTAGCGGGAGCACCGGCAATGAGCAGTTCTTC
TRBV29-1	.	TRBJ2-5	14	.	CSVGQGGHQETQYF	TGCAGCGTTGGCCAAGGGGGACATCAAGAGACCCAGTACTTC
TRBV28	.	TRBJ2-3	15	TRBD1	CASSQPGQGTDTQYF	TGTGCCAGCAGCCAACCGGGACAGGGGACAGATACGCAGTATTTT
TRBV7-3	few	TRBJ2-5	16	TRBD2	CASSPGLAGGVETQYF	TGTGCCAGCAGCCCCGGACTAGCGGGAGGGGTGGAGACCCAGTACTTC
TRBV5-1	few	TRBJ2-3	16	TRBD2	CASSATLAGSTDTQYF	TGCGCCAGCAGCGCAACCCTAGCGGGAAGCACAGATACGCAGTATTTT
TRBV7-2	.	TRBJ2-1	15	.	CASSLVRGDYNEQFF	TGTGCCAGCAGCTTAGTCAGGGGTGACTACAATGAGCAGTTCTTC
TRBV10-3	few	TRBJ2-5	13	.	CAISATVAETQYF	TGTGCCATCAGTGCCACGGTAGCAGAGACCCAGTACTTC
TRBV7-3	.	TRBJ2-5	15	TRBD1	CASSLTGTGEETQYF	TGTGCCAGCAGCTTAACCGGGACAGGGGAAGAGACCCAGTACTTC